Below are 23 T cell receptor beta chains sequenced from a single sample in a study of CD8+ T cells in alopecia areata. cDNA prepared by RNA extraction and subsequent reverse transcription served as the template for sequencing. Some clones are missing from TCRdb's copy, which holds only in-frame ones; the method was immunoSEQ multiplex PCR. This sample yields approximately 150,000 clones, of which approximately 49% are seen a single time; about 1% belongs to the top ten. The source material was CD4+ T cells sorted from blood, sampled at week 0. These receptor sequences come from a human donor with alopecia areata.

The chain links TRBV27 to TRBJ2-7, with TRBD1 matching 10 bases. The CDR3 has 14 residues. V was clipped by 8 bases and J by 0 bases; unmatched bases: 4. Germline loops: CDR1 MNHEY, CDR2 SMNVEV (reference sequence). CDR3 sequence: CASRDRGLSYEQYF. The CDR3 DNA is TGTGCCAGCCGAGACAGGGGGCTCTCCTACGAGCAGTACTTC.

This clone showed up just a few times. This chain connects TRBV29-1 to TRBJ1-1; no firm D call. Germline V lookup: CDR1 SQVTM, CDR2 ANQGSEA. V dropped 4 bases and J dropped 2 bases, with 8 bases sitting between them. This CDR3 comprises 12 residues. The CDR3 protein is CSVVDSNTEAFF. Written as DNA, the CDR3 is TGCAGCGTTGTGGACTCAAACACTGAAGCTTTCTTT.

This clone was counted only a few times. The CDR3 protein is CASSDGQGIYQPQHF. DNA for the CDR3: TGTGCCAGCAGCGATGGACAGGGAATTTATCAGCCCCAGCATTTT. The chain is built from TRBV7-9 and TRBJ1-5, with 8 positions matching TRBD1. The CDR3 loop spans 15 amino acids. Germline V gene data show CDR1 as SEHNR and CDR2 as FQNEAQ (reference sequence). V shed 5 bases and J 5 bases; nucleotides not matched to a gene: 8.

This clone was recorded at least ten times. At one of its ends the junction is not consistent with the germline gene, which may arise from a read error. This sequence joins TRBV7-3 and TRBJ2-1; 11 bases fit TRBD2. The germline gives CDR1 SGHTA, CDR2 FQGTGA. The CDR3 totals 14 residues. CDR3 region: CASSITSGSGEQFF. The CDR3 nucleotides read TGTGCCAGCAGCATAACTAGCGGGAGTGGTGAGCAGTTCTTC.

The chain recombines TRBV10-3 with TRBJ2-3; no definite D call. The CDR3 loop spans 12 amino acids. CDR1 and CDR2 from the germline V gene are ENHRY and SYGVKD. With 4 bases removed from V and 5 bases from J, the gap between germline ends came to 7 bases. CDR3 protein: CAISATLDTQYF. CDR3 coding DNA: TGTGCCATCAGTGCGACCTTAGATACGCAGTATTTT.

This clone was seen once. CDR3 amino acids: CASSWAGVTNNEQFF. The DNA for the CDR3 is TGTGCCAGCAGCTGGGCGGGAGTTACCAACAATGAGCAGTTCTTC. This rearrangement joins TRBV5-4 to TRBJ2-1; TRBD2 agrees at 7 bases. This CDR3 has 15 amino acids. Germline loops: CDR1 SGHNT, CDR2 YYREEE (reference sequence). V was clipped by 3 bases and J by 5 bases; unmatched bases: 8.

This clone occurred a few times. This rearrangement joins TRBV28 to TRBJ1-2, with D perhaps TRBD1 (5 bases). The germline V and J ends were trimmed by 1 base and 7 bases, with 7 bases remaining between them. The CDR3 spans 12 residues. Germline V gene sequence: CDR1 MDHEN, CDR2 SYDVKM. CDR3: CASSLFGGGYTF. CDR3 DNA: TGTGCCAGCAGTTTATTTGGGGGTGGCTACACCTTC.

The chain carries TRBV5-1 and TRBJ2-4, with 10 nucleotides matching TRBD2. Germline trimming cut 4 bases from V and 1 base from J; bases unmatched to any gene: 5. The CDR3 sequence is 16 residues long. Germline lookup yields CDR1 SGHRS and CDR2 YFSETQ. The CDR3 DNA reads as TGCGCCAGCAGCGTCCTAGCGGGAGTGGCCAAAAACATTCAGTACTTC. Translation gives CASSVLAGVAKNIQYF.

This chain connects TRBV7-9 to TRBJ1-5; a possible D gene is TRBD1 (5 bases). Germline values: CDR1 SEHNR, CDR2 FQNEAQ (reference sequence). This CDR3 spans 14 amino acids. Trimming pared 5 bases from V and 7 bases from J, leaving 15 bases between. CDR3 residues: CASSPSGGWQPQHF. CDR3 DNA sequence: TGTGCCAGCAGCCCGTCGGGGGGTTGGCAGCCCCAGCATTTT.

The DNA for the CDR3 is TGCGCCAGCAGCTTGGACGGTGGGTCCATTGTTAGGCAGTACTTC. This codes for CASSLDGGSIVRQYF. This chain connects TRBV5-1 to TRBJ2-7, with no clear D. CDR3 length: 15 residues. Trimming shortened V by 0 bases and J by 9 bases, and 19 bases separated the two germline ends. In germline, CDR1 is SGHRS, CDR2 YFSETQ.

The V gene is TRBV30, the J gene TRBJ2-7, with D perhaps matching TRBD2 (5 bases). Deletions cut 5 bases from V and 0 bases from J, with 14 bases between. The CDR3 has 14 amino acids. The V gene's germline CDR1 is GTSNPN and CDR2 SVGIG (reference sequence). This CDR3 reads CAWSLGLSSYEQYF. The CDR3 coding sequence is TGTGCCTGGTCCCTCGGACTCAGCTCCTACGAGCAGTACTTC.

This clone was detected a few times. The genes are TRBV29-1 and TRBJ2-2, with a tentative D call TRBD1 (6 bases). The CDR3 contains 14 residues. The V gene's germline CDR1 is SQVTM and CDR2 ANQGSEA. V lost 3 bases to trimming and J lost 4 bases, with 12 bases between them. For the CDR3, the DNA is TGCAGCGTTGACCTTCAGGGGATCACCGGGGAGCTGTTTTTT. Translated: CSVDLQGITGELFF.

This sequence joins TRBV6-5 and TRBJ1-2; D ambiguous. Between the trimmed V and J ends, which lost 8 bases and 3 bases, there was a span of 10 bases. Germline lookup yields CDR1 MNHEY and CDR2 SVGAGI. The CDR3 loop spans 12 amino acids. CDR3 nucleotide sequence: TGTGCCAGCCGCCAGGACTACTATGGCTACACCTTC. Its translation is CASRQDYYGYTF.

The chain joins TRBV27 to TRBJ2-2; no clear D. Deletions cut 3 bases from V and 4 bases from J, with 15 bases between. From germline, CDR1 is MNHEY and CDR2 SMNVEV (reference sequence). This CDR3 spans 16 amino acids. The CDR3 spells CASSFTLTIGTGELFF. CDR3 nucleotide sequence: TGTGCCAGCAGTTTTACCCTCACCATCGGCACCGGGGAGCTGTTTTTT.

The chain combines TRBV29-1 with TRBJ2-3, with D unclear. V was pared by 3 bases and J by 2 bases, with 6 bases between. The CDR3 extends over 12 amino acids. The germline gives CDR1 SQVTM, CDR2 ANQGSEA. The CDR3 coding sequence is TGCAGCGTTGACTATACCACAGATACGCAGTATTTT. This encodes CSVDYTTDTQYF.

This CDR3 is CASSFSADQPQHF. CDR3 sequence (DNA): TGTGCCAGCAGCTTTTCTGCGGATCAGCCCCAGCATTTT. The V and J genes are TRBV7-9 and TRBJ1-5; D is uncertain. The CDR3 contains 13 residues. Trimming took 3 bases from V and 5 from J, leaving 8 bases between them. The germline gives CDR1 SEHNR, CDR2 FQNEAQ (reference sequence). Using reference TRBV7-9 and TRBJ1-5 for the parts outside the CDR3, the full variable domain is DTGVSQNPRHKITKRGQNVTFRCDPISEHNRLYWYRQTLGQGPEFLTYFQNEAQLEKSRLLSDRFSAERPKGSFSTLEIQRTEQGDSAMYLCASSFSADQPQHFGDGTRLSIL.

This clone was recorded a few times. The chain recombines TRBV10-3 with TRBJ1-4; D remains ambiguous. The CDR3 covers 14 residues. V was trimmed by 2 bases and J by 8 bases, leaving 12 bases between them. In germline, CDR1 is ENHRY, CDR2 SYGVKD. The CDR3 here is CAISEGMRGEKLFF. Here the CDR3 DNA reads TGTGCCATCAGTGAGGGCATGCGCGGAGAAAAACTGTTTTTT.

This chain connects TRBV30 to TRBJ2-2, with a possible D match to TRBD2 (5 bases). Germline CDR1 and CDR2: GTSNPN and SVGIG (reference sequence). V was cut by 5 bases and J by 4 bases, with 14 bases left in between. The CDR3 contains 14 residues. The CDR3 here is CAWGEVGGTGELFF. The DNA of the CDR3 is TGTGCCTGGGGAGAGGTCGGAGGCACCGGGGAGCTGTTTTTT.

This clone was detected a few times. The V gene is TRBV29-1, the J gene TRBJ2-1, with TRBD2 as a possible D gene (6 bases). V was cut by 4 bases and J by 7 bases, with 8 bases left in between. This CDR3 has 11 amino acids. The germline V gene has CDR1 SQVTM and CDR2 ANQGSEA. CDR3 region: CSVGRVNEQFF. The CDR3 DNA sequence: TGCAGCGTTGGGAGGGTAAATGAGCAGTTCTTC.

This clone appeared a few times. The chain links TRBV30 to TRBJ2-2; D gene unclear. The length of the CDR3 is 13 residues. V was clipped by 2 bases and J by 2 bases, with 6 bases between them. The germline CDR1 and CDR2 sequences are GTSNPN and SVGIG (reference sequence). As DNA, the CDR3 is TGTGCCTGGAGTCCTTATAACACCGGGGAGCTGTTTTTT. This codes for CAWSPYNTGELFF.

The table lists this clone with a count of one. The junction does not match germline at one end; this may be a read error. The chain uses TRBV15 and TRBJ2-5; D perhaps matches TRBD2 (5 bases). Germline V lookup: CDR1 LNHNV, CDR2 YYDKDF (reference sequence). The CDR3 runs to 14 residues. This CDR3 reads CATNRDTAEETQYF. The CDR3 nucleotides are TGTGCCACCAACAGAGATACAGCGGAAGAGACCCAGTACTTC.

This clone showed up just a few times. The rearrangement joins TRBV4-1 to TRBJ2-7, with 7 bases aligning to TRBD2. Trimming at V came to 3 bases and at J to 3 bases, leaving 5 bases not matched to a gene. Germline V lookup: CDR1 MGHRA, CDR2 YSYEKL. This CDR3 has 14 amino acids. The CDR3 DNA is TGCGCCAGCAGCCAGGTGGAGCGGGACTACGAGCAGTACTTC. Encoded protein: CASSQVERDYEQYF.

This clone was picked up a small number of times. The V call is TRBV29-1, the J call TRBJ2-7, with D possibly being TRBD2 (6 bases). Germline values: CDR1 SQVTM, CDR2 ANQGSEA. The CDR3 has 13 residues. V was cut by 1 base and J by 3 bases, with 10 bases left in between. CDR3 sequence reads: CSVEVRGFYEQYF. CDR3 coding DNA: TGCAGCGTTGAAGTACGGGGGTTCTACGAGCAGTACTTC.